These T cell receptor beta chains were read from a single sample in a study of blood T cell repertoires in COVID-19. The method was immunoSEQ multiplex PCR; TCRdb's version includes in-frame clones alone and lacks a portion of them. This sample has around 170,000 clones, with less than 90% found just once. The specimen sequenced was PBMCs or T cells enriched from blood (not recorded which). The receptors were sampled from a woman aged 45 to 65 who had recovered from COVID-19. The CDR3 runs from the conserved cysteine through the conserved F or W. The D gene is left open where the match is weak. Clone size is stated in some rows and not others, as once, few, many or a class when expanded.

d_gene | j_gene | v_gene | abundance | CDR3aa | CDR3nt
TRBD2 | TRBJ2-2 | TRBV7-3 | many | CASSLTSGRGTGELFF | TGTGCCAGCAGCTTAACTAGCGGGAGGGGCACCGGGGAGCTGTTTTTT
- | TRBJ2-1 | TRBV27 | few | CASSSLGNSGQYNEQFF | TGTGCCAGCAGTTCTCTAGGAAACAGCGGTCAGTACAATGAGCAGTTCTTC
- | TRBJ2-2 | TRBV2 | - | CASSDGGVRTGELFF | TGTGCCAGCAGTGACGGAGGGGTGCGCACCGGGGAGCTGTTTTTT
- | TRBJ1-2 | TRBV3-1/TRBV3-2 | - | CASSQNTLGTNYGYTF | TGTGCCAGCAGCCAGAACACCCTAGGCACTAACTATGGCTACACCTTC
- | TRBJ2-7 | TRBV7-9 | - | CASSVTRRSYEQYF | TGTGCCAGCAGCGTGACTAGGAGGTCGTACGAGCAGTACTTC
- | TRBJ2-6 | TRBV3-1/TRBV3-2 | - | CASSRSNSGANVLTF | TGTGCCAGCAGCCGGAGTAACTCTGGGGCCAACGTCCTGACTTTC
TRBD2 | TRBJ2-2 | TRBV7-2 | many | CASSFTSGRAWTGELFF | TGTGCCAGCAGCTTTACTAGCGGGAGGGCTTGGACCGGGGAGCTGTTTTTT
- | TRBJ2-7 | TRBV2 | once | CASSESTADSASAYF | TGTGCCAGCAGTGAATCCACTGCAGACTCCGCTTCAGCGTACTTC
TRBD2 | TRBJ2-1 | TRBV7-9 | few | CASSLGGSSGDEQFF | TGTGCCAGCAGCTTAGGCGGGAGTTCCGGCGATGAGCAGTTCTTC
- | TRBJ1-1 | TRBV7-2 | - | CASSYTGAEAFF | TGTGCCAGCAGCTATACAGGTGCCGAAGCTTTCTTT
TRBD1 | TRBJ1-2 | TRBV5-1 | - | CASSLGQGDVRYGYTF | TGCGCCAGCAGCTTGGGACAGGGAGACGTTCGCTATGGCTACACCTTC
TRBD1 | TRBJ1-2 | TRBV13 | - | CASSFGDRSYGYTF | TGTGCCAGCAGCTTCGGGGACAGGTCCTATGGCTACACCTTC
TRBD1 | TRBJ1-2 | TRBV7-2 | - | CASSLFGQGFNYGYTF | TGTGCCAGCAGCTTATTCGGACAGGGATTTAACTATGGCTACACCTTC
TRBD1 | TRBJ1-2 | TRBV7-9 | - | CASSLYGTDNGYTF | TGTGCCAGCAGCTTATATGGGACAGACAATGGCTACACCTTC
- | TRBJ1-1 | TRBV10-2 | once | CASSESAGGTEAFF | TGCGCCAGCAGTGAGTCCGCGGGCGGCACTGAAGCTTTCTTT
TRBD1 | TRBJ2-1 | TRBV7-2 | - | CASSRPSGTGVNEQFF | TGTGCCAGCAGTCGCCCATCCGGGACAGGGGTCAATGAGCAGTTCTTC
- | TRBJ1-2 | TRBV14 | - | CASSYDRSGYGYTF | TGTGCCAGCAGCTACGACAGATCTGGCTATGGCTACACCTTC
- | TRBJ1-2 | TRBV7-2 | - | CASSPQSPGHYGYTF | TGTGCCAGCAGCCCTCAATCACCGGGTCACTATGGCTACACCTTC
- | TRBJ2-2 | TRBV11-3 | - | CASSLGNAGGELFF | TGTGCCAGCAGCTTAGGGAATGCGGGCGGGGAGCTGTTTTTT
- | TRBJ2-7 | TRBV7-3 | - | CASSSSGKYEQYF | TGTGCCAGCAGCTCGAGCGGCAAATACGAGCAGTACTTC
- | TRBJ2-3 | TRBV9 | few | CASSVFIADTQYF | TGTGCCAGCAGCGTATTTATCGCAGATACGCAGTATTTT
- | TRBJ2-5 | TRBV28 | - | CASRTSPPGRETQYF | TGTGCCAGCAGGACTAGTCCCCCGGGTAGAGAGACCCAGTACTTC
- | TRBJ2-2 | TRBV4-2 | - | CASSQPGLGAFTGELFF | TGTGCCAGCAGCCAACCTGGGCTGGGGGCCTTCACCGGGGAGCTGTTTTTT
- | TRBJ1-5 | TRBV2 | - | CASSGGQPYSNQPQHF | TGTGCCAGCAGCGGCGGACAGCCTTATAGCAATCAGCCCCAGCATTTT
TRBD1 | TRBJ2-7 | TRBV19 | - | CASSIGPETGGEQYF | TGTGCCAGTAGTATAGGCCCCGAGACAGGGGGCGAGCAGTACTTC
- | TRBJ2-7 | TRBV2 | - | CASCALSYEQYF | TGTGCCAGCTGCGCCCTCTCCTACGAGCAGTACTTC
- | TRBJ1-1 | TRBV7-8 | - | CASRGTGLMNTEAFF | TGTGCCAGCAGGGGAACGGGACTGATGAACACTGAAGCTTTCTTT
TRBD2 | TRBJ2-7 | TRBV19 | once | CASSPQAGAVYEQYF | TGTGCCAGTAGTCCCCAAGCGGGAGCTGTTTACGAGCAGTACTTC
TRBD1 | TRBJ1-2 | TRBV7-3 | - | CASSPGQGRGYTF | TGTGCCAGCAGCCCCGGACAGGGTAGGGGCTACACCTTC
TRBD1 | TRBJ2-4 | TRBV28 | - | CASSFDPSGTGGDIQYF | TGTGCCAGCAGTTTTGACCCCTCGGGGACAGGGGGTGACATTCAGTACTTC
TRBD2 | TRBJ2-3 | TRBV6-5 | - | CASSYGTSGGDTQYF | TGTGCCAGCAGTTACGGGACTAGCGGAGGGGATACGCAGTATTTT
- | TRBJ2-2 | TRBV7-2 | - | CASSSGQNANTGELFF | TGTGCCAGCAGCTCTGGACAGAACGCGAACACCGGGGAGCTGTTTTTT
- | TRBJ1-2 | TRBV5-1 | once | CASSLARVEFGYTF | TGCGCCAGCAGCTTAGCCAGGGTGGAGTTTGGCTACACCTTC
- | TRBJ1-1 | TRBV18 | - | CASSPRADMNTEAFF | TGTGCCAGCTCACCACGGGCAGATATGAACACTGAAGCTTTCTTT
- | TRBJ2-7 | TRBV7-2 | - | CASSPVTRDEQYF | TGTGCCAGCAGCCCGGTGACTAGGGACGAGCAGTACTTC
TRBD2 | TRBJ2-3 | TRBV4-2 | - | CASSQQGWASGSGEDTQYF | TGTGCCAGCAGCCAGCAAGGTTGGGCTAGCGGGAGTGGGGAAGATACGCAGTATTTT
TRBD2 | TRBJ2-1 | TRBV10-3 | - | CAISETFSGGKGNEQFF | TGTGCCATCAGTGAGACCTTCAGCGGGGGGAAGGGTAATGAGCAGTTCTTC
TRBD1 | TRBJ1-4 | TRBV18 | - | CASSSPGQGRQFEKLFF | TGTGCCAGCTCCAGCCCGGGACAGGGGCGCCAGTTCGAAAAACTGTTTTTT
- | TRBJ2-7 | TRBV5-1 | - | CASSSEPGVTYEQYF | TGCGCCAGCAGCTCGGAGCCGGGGGTAACCTACGAGCAGTACTTC
TRBD2 | TRBJ2-3 | TRBV6-2/TRBV6-3 | - | CASSYSAGDTDTQYF | TGTGCCAGCAGTTACTCGGCGGGAGACACAGATACGCAGTATTTT
TRBD2 | TRBJ2-2 | TRBV7-2 | - | CASSLGLARTGELFF | TGTGCCAGCAGCCTCGGACTAGCGCGGACCGGGGAGCTGTTTTTT
TRBD1 | TRBJ2-7 | TRBV28 | few | CASSFRDRIHEQYF | TGTGCCAGCAGTTTCCGGGACAGGATCCACGAGCAGTACTTC
- | TRBJ2-5 | TRBV5-6 | - | CASSLGAQETQYF | TGTGCCAGCAGCTTAGGGGCCCAAGAGACCCAGTACTTC
- | TRBJ2-2 | TRBV6-5 | - | CASSYGDSHTGELFF | TGTGCCAGCAGTTACGGGGACTCACACACCGGGGAGCTGTTTTTT
TRBD2 | TRBJ2-7 | TRBV27 | few | CASRTPLAGRYEQYF | TGTGCCAGCAGAACCCCGCTAGCGGGACGCTACGAGCAGTACTTC
- | TRBJ2-5 | TRBV2 | - | CASSVTRAQETQYF | TGTGCCAGCAGTGTTACCAGGGCCCAAGAGACCCAGTACTTC
TRBD1 | TRBJ2-2 | TRBV5-4 | - | CASSLGQGDTGELFF | TGTGCCAGCAGCTTGGGACAGGGGGACACCGGGGAGCTGTTTTTT
TRBD2 | TRBJ2-3 | TRBV7-8 | - | CASSLGASGSDTQYF | TGTGCCAGCAGCTTAGGCGCTAGCGGTTCAGATACGCAGTATTTT
- | TRBJ2-2 | TRBV5-1 | - | CASSLRETGELFF | TGCGCCAGCAGCTTGCGAGAGACCGGGGAGCTGTTTTTT
TRBD2 | TRBJ2-1 | TRBV2 | - | CASSGLANEQFF | TGTGCCAGCAGCGGACTAGCGAATGAGCAGTTCTTC
- | TRBJ2-7 | TRBV28 | - | CASSPNLRPEQYF | TGTGCCAGCAGTCCCAATTTGCGGCCCGAGCAGTACTTC
- | TRBJ2-2 | TRBV9 | - | CASSVRAGVNTGELFF | TGTGCCAGCAGCGTGAGGGCAGGTGTTAACACCGGGGAGCTGTTTTTT
TRBD2 | TRBJ2-1 | TRBV23-1 | - | CASKFPSGNNNEQFF | TGCGCCAGCAAGTTCCCTAGCGGAAATAACAATGAGCAGTTCTTC
TRBD1 | TRBJ1-5 | TRBV23-1 | - | CASSQRGRRSQPQHF | TGCGCCAGCAGTCAAAGGGGGCGAAGGTCTCAGCCCCAGCATTTT
- | TRBJ1-2 | TRBV4-2 | once | CASSQEGTLRNGYTF | TGTGCCAGCAGCCAAGAGGGCACTCTAAGGAATGGCTACACCTTC